This T cell receptor beta chain was recorded in a study of CD8 T cells in Susac syndrome. With random hexamers, 0.5 to 1 ug RNA was reverse transcribed. Amplification of the TCR beta CDR3 was carried out by immunoSEQ multiplex PCR, which spanned a total of 54 Vbeta and 13 Jbeta segments. TCRdb re-analysed the immunoSEQ multiplex PCR reads in MiXCR, keeping a single row per CDR3 protein. The repertoire holds approximately 190,000 distinct CDR3 sequences, with roughly 90% as singletons. The sample holds one count of this clonotype. Germline V gene lookup returns CDR1 SNHLY and CDR2 FYNNEI. V lost 3 bases and J 2 bases, leaving 7 bases between the germline ends. The CDR3 contains 14 residues. Sequencing of TCR beta was carried out in blood CD8+ and CD4+ T cells. The CD8+ and CD4+ T cells were isolated magnetically using a negative isolation approach, whereas the TEMRA cells were enriched by FACS.

The rearrangement uses TRBV2 and TRBJ2-2; weak D call: TRBD1 (6 bases). This clonotype was obtained from a human donor with Susac syndrome. Source material: CD4+ T cells from PBMCs. CDR3 sequence: CASSEGHNTGELFF. The CDR3 DNA follows: TGTGCCAGCAGTGAGGGACACAACACCGGGGAGCTGTTTTTT.